One and the same sample provided the 25 T cell receptor beta chains below, sequenced in a study of blood T cell repertoires in COVID-19. Libraries were prepared by immunoSEQ multiplex PCR; TCRdb keeps only in-frame clonotypes and omits some of them. The sample lists a few hundred thousand clones, approximately 91% seen once, with 0.85% to 0.95% in the top ten. The sample taken for sequencing was peripheral blood. These receptors all stem from a middle-aged woman who had recovered from COVID-19.

The count of this clone is one. The J gene is TRBJ2-5, the V gene TRBV9; tentative D call: TRBD2 (5 bases). CDR3 length: 13 amino acids. The germline CDR1 and CDR2 sequences are SGDLS and YYNGEE. The ends were cut back, 3 bases at V and 5 bases at J, with 11 bases in the middle. This CDR3 is CASSERPLETQYF. CDR3 nucleotide sequence: TGTGCCAGCAGCGAGCGGCCCCTGGAGACCCAGTACTTC. The whole variable domain, filled in from reference TRBV9 and TRBJ2-5, reads DSGVTQTPKHLITATGQRVTLRCSPRSGDLSVYWYQQSLDQGLQFLIQYYNGEERAKGNILERFSAQQFPDLHSELNLSSLELGDSALYFCASSERPLETQYFGPGTRLLVL.

Here the CDR3 DNA reads TGCGCCAGCAGCCAAGAAGAGACTAGGAAGTACTTC. Amino acid sequence: CASSQEETRKYF. The chain employs TRBV4-1 and TRBJ2-7; D may be TRBD2 (6 bases). CDR1 and CDR2 from the germline V gene are MGHRA and YSYEKL. Trimming cost V 0 bases and J 11 bases, with 11 bases left between them. The length of the CDR3 is 12 residues.

This chain uses TRBV7-9 with TRBJ1-4, with 9 bases aligning to TRBD1. Germline V lookup: CDR1 SEHNR, CDR2 FQNEAQ (reference sequence). Trimming took 2 bases from V and 7 from J; bases not matched to a gene: 11. This CDR3 contains 17 residues. In DNA, the CDR3 is TGTGCCAGCAGCTTAACCCCCCCGACAGGGGGTGGTGAAAAACTGTTTTTT. Translated: CASSLTPPTGGGEKLFF.

This sequence joins TRBV3-1 (or the pseudogene TRBV3-2) and TRBJ2-1; 9 nucleotides agree with TRBD2. Germline V lookup: CDR1 LGHDT, CDR2 YNNKEL (reference sequence). The length of the CDR3 is 15 residues. J gave up 9 bases and V 3 bases, and 9 bases lay outside the gene matches. CDR3 in DNA: TGTGCCAGCAGCCATCTAGTGCTAGCGGGAAGTGAGCAGTTCTTC. Translating gives CASSHLVLAGSEQFF.

This clone was observed a few times. The chain has TRBV6-5 and TRBJ2-1, with unresolved D. V gave up 0 bases and J gave up 4 bases, with 13 bases separating them. The CDR3 length is 16 residues. CDR1 and CDR2 from the germline V gene are MNHEY and SVGAGI. In DNA form, the CDR3 reads TGTGCCAGCAGTTACTCTAGCCTACCCAATTACAATGAGCAGTTCTTC. Its translation: CASSYSSLPNYNEQFF.

This clone was observed a single time. The chain carries TRBV6-5 and TRBJ2-7; D might be TRBD1 (5 bases). The CDR3 contains 14 residues. Germline CDR1 is MNHEY and CDR2 is SVGAGI. Trimming took off 3 bases at V and 2 bases at J, with 11 bases between the two ends. The CDR3 spells CASSYGSGPYEQYF. The CDR3 DNA follows: TGTGCCAGCAGTTATGGGTCAGGGCCCTACGAGCAGTACTTC.

The rearrangement joins TRBV4-2 to TRBJ2-7, with 10 bases identical to TRBD1. J was trimmed by 7 bases and V by 0 bases; bases with no gene match: 6. The length of the CDR3 is 15 residues. In germline, CDR1 is LGHNA, CDR2 YNFKEQ. The CDR3 protein is CASSQDRQGAGEQYF. The CDR3 DNA follows: TGTGCCAGCAGCCAAGATCGACAGGGGGCGGGAGAGCAGTACTTC.

The chain carries TRBV6-5 and TRBJ2-2; D is perhaps TRBD1 (5 bases). V lost 7 bases, J lost 1 base, and 10 bases lay in between. This CDR3 is built from 14 residues. Germline CDR1 reads MNHEY; CDR2 reads SVGAGI. CDR3 amino acids: CASIAGLNTGELFF. CDR3 nucleotide sequence: TGTGCCAGCATAGCAGGGCTGAACACCGGGGAGCTGTTTTTT.

J is TRBJ1-5 and V is TRBV5-1; D gene ambiguous. Germline V CDR1 and CDR2: SGHRS, YFSETQ. V was pared by 4 bases and J by 0 bases, with 8 bases between. The CDR3 totals 14 residues. CDR3 loop: CASSQGSSNQPQHF. The CDR3 DNA reads TGCGCCAGCAGCCAAGGGAGTAGCAATCAGCCCCAGCATTTT.

V usage is TRBV9 and J usage is TRBJ1-1; the D gene is possibly TRBD1 (6 bases). Per germline, CDR1 SGDLS and CDR2 YYNGEE. V dropped 0 bases and J dropped 3 bases, with 18 bases sitting between them. The CDR3 has 17 amino acids. The CDR3 nucleotides are TGTGCCAGCAGCGTAGCTCCAGGGGAGCTCAGGGACACTGAAGCTTTCTTT. Translation gives CASSVAPGELRDTEAFF.

A single count supports this clone. The V and J genes are TRBV29-1 and TRBJ1-2, with TRBD1 as a possible D gene (6 bases). CDR1 is SQVTM and CDR2 is ANQGSEA in the germline V gene. Trimming shortened V by 2 bases and J by 2 bases, and 12 bases separated the two germline ends. The CDR3 extends over 14 amino acids. CDR3 residues: CSVESQGSNYGYTF. The CDR3 coding sequence is TGCAGCGTTGAATCACAGGGATCGAACTATGGCTACACCTTC.

The gene calls are TRBV29-1 and TRBJ2-2; 7 bases are shared with TRBD2. Germline V gene sequence: CDR1 SQVTM, CDR2 ANQGSEA. The CDR3 runs to 17 residues. V lost 6 bases to trimming and J lost 4 bases; unmatched junction nucleotides: 17. CDR3 residues: CSVGEGAGVLATGELFF. CDR3 DNA: TGCAGCGTCGGAGAGGGTGCGGGGGTCCTTGCCACCGGGGAGCTGTTTTTT.

The chain links TRBV24-1 to TRBJ1-3; D gene unclear. The germline CDR1 and CDR2 sequences are KGHDR and SFDVKD. The ends were cut back, 0 bases at V and 7 bases at J, with 12 bases in the middle. The CDR3 is made up of 15 amino acids. CDR3 nucleotide sequence: TGTGCCACCAGTGATTTGCTCCGGGTTGGCAACACCATATATTTT. Translating it yields CATSDLLRVGNTIYF.

Notes on this clone: A read error may account for a junction end that differs from germline. The chain joins TRBV5-6 to TRBJ2-1; D unresolved. Germline V CDR1 and CDR2: SGHDT, YYEEEE. The CDR3 runs to 13 residues. CDR3 sequence: CASSLRSFNEQFF. CDR3 bases: TGTGCCAGCAGCTTGCGGTCCTTCAATGAGCAGTTCTTC.

The rearrangement links TRBV15 to TRBJ1-4; 11 bases align to TRBD1. CDR3 length equals 16 residues. Germline trimming cut 1 base from V and 8 bases from J; bases unmatched to any gene: 6. Germline CDR1 and CDR2: LNHNV and YYDKDF (reference sequence). CDR3 in amino acids: CATSRGTGGAEEKLFF. CDR3 sequence (DNA): TGTGCCACCAGCAGAGGGACAGGGGGCGCTGAGGAAAAACTGTTTTTT.

The J gene is TRBJ2-7, the V gene TRBV27; TRBD2 agrees at 12 bases. This CDR3 has 16 amino acids. The V gene end was trimmed by 2 bases and the J gene end by 6 bases; junction bases not matched to a gene: 8. Per the germline V gene, CDR1 is MNHEY and CDR2 is SMNVEV (reference sequence). CDR3 sequence: CASSLLRTSGTGEQYF. CDR3 DNA: TGTGCCAGCAGTTTACTCAGGACTAGCGGGACGGGCGAGCAGTACTTC.

The rearrangement links TRBV5-1 to TRBJ2-7, with D maybe TRBD1 (6 bases). Between the trimmed V and J ends, which lost 1 base and 3 bases, there was a span of 11 bases. CDR3 length equals 14 residues. CDR1 is SGHRS and CDR2 is YFSETQ in the germline V gene. CDR3 DNA sequence: TGCGCCAGCAGCTTGCAGGGGTTAGGCTACGAGCAGTACTTC. It is translated as CASSLQGLGYEQYF. Together with reference TRBV5-1 and TRBJ2-7, the CDR3 gives the full variable domain: KAGVTQTPRYLIKTRGQQVTLSCSPISGHRSVSWYQQTPGQGLQFLFEYFSETQRNKGNFPGRFSGRQFSNSRSEMNVSTLELGDSALYLCASSLQGLGYEQYFGPGTRLTVT.

The chain employs TRBV29-1 and TRBJ1-4; 9 nucleotides align to TRBD1. Germline CDR1 reads SQVTM; CDR2 reads ANQGSEA. Germline trimming cut 6 bases from V and 6 bases from J; bases unmatched to any gene: 2. The CDR3 is made up of 12 amino acids. CDR3 in amino acids: CSVRQGDEKLFF. The DNA for the CDR3 is TGCAGCGTCCGACAGGGGGATGAAAAACTGTTTTTT.

This chain connects TRBV7-3 to TRBJ1-2; the D gene is possibly TRBD1 (6 bases). CDR1 and CDR2 from the germline V gene are SGHTA and FQGTGA. The ends were cut back, 5 bases at V and 8 bases at J, with 15 bases in the middle. The CDR3 loop spans 13 amino acids. Written as DNA, the CDR3 is TGTGCCAGCAGCGCCAAAACAGGGAGCGGCTACACCTTC. The encoded protein is CASSAKTGSGYTF.

The chain joins TRBV5-6 to TRBJ2-7; 8 positions agree with TRBD1. The CDR3 covers 14 residues. V dropped 3 bases and J dropped 1; count of bases not matched to a gene: 3. In germline, CDR1 is SGHDT, CDR2 YYEEEE. The CDR3, as DNA: TGTGCCAGCAGCTGGGGGACAGGTTCCTACGAGCAGTACTTC. It specifies CASSWGTGSYEQYF.

V usage is TRBV30 and J usage is TRBJ1-4; tentatively, D is TRBD1 (5 bases). V gave up 0 bases and J gave up 2 bases, with 13 bases separating them. This CDR3 is 16 amino acids long. Germline lookup yields CDR1 GTSNPN and CDR2 SVGIG (reference sequence). The CDR3 here is CAWSVRGRRTNEKLFF. The CDR3 nucleotides read TGTGCCTGGAGTGTACGGGGGAGAAGGACTAATGAAAAACTGTTTTTT. The whole variable domain, filled in from reference TRBV30 and TRBJ1-4, reads SQTIHQWPATLVQPVGSPLSLECTVEGTSNPNLYWYRQAAGRGLQLLFYSVGIGQISSEVPQNLSASRPQDRQFILSSKKLLLSDSGFYLCAWSVRGRRTNEKLFFGSGTQLSVL.

The chain couples TRBV11-2 to TRBJ1-4; D might be TRBD1 (5 bases). Germline-derived CDR1 and CDR2 are SGHAT and FQNNGV. The V end was cut by 1 base, the J end by 3 bases, with 9 bases between. This CDR3 is built from 15 residues. CDR3 nucleotide sequence: TGTGCCAGCAGCTTAGGGGCAGGGTCTAATGAAAAACTGTTTTTT. Protein: CASSLGAGSNEKLFF.

CDR3: CAWSVVTPTDTQYF. The CDR3 nucleotides are TGTGCCTGGAGTGTGGTCACACCCACAGATACGCAGTATTTT. The chain uses TRBV30 and TRBJ2-3; no reliable D call. In germline, CDR1 is GTSNPN, CDR2 SVGIG (reference sequence). The CDR3 runs 14 residues. Between the trimmed V and J ends, which lost 0 bases and 2 bases, there was a span of 9 bases.

This chain connects TRBV3-1 (or the pseudogene TRBV3-2) to TRBJ2-1, with D possibly TRBD2 on 6 matching bases. The V and J ends lost 3 bases and 3 bases respectively, with 15 bases between them. The length of the CDR3 is 16 residues. The V gene's germline CDR1 is LGHDT and CDR2 YNNKEL (reference sequence). As DNA, the CDR3 is TGTGCCAGCAGCCAGGAGGGACTGTCAGGCTACAATGAGCAGTTCTTC. As protein: CASSQEGLSGYNEQFF.

The J gene is TRBJ1-3, the V gene TRBV27, with a weak D call TRBD1 (6 bases). CDR3 length: 15 residues. Per the germline V gene, CDR1 is MNHEY and CDR2 is SMNVEV (reference sequence). Trimming pared 4 bases from V and 4 bases from J, leaving 14 bases between. As DNA, the CDR3 is TGTGCCAGCAGTTCTGCGCAGGGGACAGGAAACACCATATATTTT. Translation gives CASSSAQGTGNTIYF.